This TCR beta chain was recovered during a study of blood T cell repertoires in COVID-19. The table lists this clone with a few counts. The CDR3 has 13 amino acids. The V segment lost 3 bases and the J segment 3 bases; nucleotides outside the gene matches: 1. CDR1 and CDR2 (germline): GTSNPN, SVGIG (reference sequence). Assay: immunoSEQ multiplex PCR; the TCRdb copy retains only in-frame clones and omits some. The sample shows 90,000 to 120,000 clones, approximately 70% of them seen only once. Sample: peripheral blood. The TCR sequence derives from a man older than 75 with acute or convalescent COVID-19. The gene calls are TRBV30 and TRBJ2-7; 11 nucleotides agree with TRBD1. The CDR3 DNA is TGTGCCTGGAGGGACAGGGGGCTCTACGAGCAGTACTTC. Its translation is CAWRDRGLYEQYF.